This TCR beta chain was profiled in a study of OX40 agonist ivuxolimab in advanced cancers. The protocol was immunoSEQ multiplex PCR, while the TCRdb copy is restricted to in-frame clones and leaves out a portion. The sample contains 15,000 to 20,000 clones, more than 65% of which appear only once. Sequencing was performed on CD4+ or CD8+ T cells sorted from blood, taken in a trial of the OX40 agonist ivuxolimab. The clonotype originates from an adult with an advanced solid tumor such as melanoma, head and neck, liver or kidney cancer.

This chain's CDR3 is CASSLPLTGYSNQPQHF. Written as DNA, the CDR3 is TGTGCCAGCAGCTTACCCCTGACGGGGTATAGCAATCAGCCCCAGCATTTT. V gene TRBV7-8 combines with J gene TRBJ1-5; D is uncertain. The germline V and J ends were trimmed by 2 bases and 0 bases, with 14 bases remaining between them. The CDR3 consists of 17 residues. The germline V gene has CDR1 SGHVS and CDR2 FQNEAQ.